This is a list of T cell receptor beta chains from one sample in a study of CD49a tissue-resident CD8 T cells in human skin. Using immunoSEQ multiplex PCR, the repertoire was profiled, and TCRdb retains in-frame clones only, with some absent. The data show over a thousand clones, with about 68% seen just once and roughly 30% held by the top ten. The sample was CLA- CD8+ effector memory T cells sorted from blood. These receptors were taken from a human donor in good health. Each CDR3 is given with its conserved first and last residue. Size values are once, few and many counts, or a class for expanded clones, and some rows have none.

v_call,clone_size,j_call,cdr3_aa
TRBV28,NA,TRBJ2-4,CASSFGDSIAKNIQYF
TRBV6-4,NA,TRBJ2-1,CASSDSWQGYNEQFF
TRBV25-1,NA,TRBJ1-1,CASSDREYTEAFF
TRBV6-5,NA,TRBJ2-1,CASSPLPQGNEQFF
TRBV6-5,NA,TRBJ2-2,CASRNQGQVTGELFF
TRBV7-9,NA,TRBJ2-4,CASSNALLAGLAKNIQYF
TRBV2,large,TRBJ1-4,CATPLNEKLFF
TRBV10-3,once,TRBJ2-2,CAISEAGGGSGELFF
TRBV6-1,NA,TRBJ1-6,CASEPGQENSPLHF
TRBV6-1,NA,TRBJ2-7,CASSEISSGYEQYF
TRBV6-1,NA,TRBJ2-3,CASSEDGRAQADTQYF
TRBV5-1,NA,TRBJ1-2,CASRTGQPGYGYTF
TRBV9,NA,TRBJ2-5,CASSPSGGEVETQYF
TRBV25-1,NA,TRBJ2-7,CASSDSHWGGPYEQYF
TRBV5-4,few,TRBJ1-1,CASSVGSNTEAFF
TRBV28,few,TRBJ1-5,CASRSTTGGSQPQHF
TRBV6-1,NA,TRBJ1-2,CASSEGGTGAYGYTF
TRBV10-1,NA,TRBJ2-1,CASSPEGVPSYNEQFF
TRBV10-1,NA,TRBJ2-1,CASSEGQGALVYEQFF
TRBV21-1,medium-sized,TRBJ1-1,CASSKHARVLGFF
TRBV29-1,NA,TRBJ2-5,CSSGQPMGTQYF
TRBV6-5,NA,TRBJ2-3,CASSYSLADTQYF
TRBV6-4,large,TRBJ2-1,CASSVAGGGYNEQFF
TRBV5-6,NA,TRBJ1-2,CASSLEGEYGYTF
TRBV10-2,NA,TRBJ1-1,CASSEFGMTEAFF
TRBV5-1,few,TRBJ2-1,CASRTGNEQFF
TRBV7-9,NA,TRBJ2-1,CASSLVGREVEQFF
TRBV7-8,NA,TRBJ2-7,CASSLQFSTGDEQYF
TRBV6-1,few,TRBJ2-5,CASSARPAADLLETQYF
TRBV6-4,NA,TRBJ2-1,CASSGSPGSGSEQFF
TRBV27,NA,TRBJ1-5,CASSLRQGSNQPQHF